This T cell receptor beta chain was sequenced for a study of human T cells and chemical hapten exposure. Germline CDR1 and CDR2: LNHDA and SQIVND (reference sequence). V lost 5 bases and J lost 0, with 17 bases in between. The CDR3 spans 16 residues. This clonotype appeared many times. Indicated time point: patch test 1, 2 weeks after DPC sensitization. Treatment specified: therapeutic diphenylcyclopropenone sensitization with weekly scalp DPC. Individual cDNA molecules each carried unique molecular identifiers attached by the library. TCRdb independently ran MiXCR on the RACE reads; one entry per CDR3 protein. Of 300,000 to 400,000 distinct CDR3 sequences in the sample, approximately 6.3% are singletons; the top ten hold about 8%.

Sequenced here: whole blood, sampled in connection with sensitization to the hapten diphenylcyclopropenone (DPC). This receptor was identified in a woman aged 18-35 years with alopecia areata. Some clones in this sample may be carry-over from other donors' samples. J is TRBJ2-7 and V is TRBV19; possibly TRBD2 for D (6 bases). The CDR3 DNA reads TGTGCCAGTAGTGCCCCCCTGGGCGGGGCCTCCTACGAGCAGTACTTC. It specifies CASSAPLGGASYEQYF.